Each of the 30 T cell receptor beta chains below was sequenced from the same sample in a study of cytomegalovirus exposure and HLA in healthy donors. Repertoires were generated with immunoSEQ multiplex PCR, while TCRdb's copy carries only in-frame clones and drops some. The data contain 180,000 or so clones, around nine tenths of them singletons. The sequencing sample was made of PBMCs. The receptors here all came from a man younger than 45 in good health and CMV-seropositive.

The CDR3 DNA follows: TGTGCCAGCAGCTCACCGGGGGGCTGGAACTATGGCTACACCTTC. It codes for CASSSPGGWNYGYTF. This rearrangement joins TRBV11-3 to TRBJ1-2, with a possible D match to TRBD1 (6 bases). Germline CDR1 is SGHNT and CDR2 is YENEEA. V was clipped by 4 bases and J by 2 bases, with 14 bases between them. The CDR3 contains 15 residues.

The chain is built from TRBV18 and TRBJ2-7; 9 bases fit TRBD1. CDR1 KGHSH and CDR2 LQKENI come from the germline V gene. J lost 7 bases, V lost 3 bases, and 7 bases had no gene match. The CDR3 sequence is 14 residues long. The CDR3 DNA reads as TGTGCCAGCTCACCTATCAGGACAGGGGTGGAGCAGTACTTC. Translated: CASSPIRTGVEQYF.

The chain couples TRBV5-6 to TRBJ1-5; 10 nucleotides match TRBD1. Germline-derived CDR1 and CDR2 are SGHDT and YYEEEE. The CDR3 has 18 residues. V lost 3 bases, J lost 1 base, and 10 bases stayed unmatched. CDR3: CASSYRTGGSNSNQPQHF. For the CDR3, the DNA is TGTGCCAGCAGCTACCGGACAGGGGGAAGTAACAGCAATCAGCCCCAGCATTTT.

The chain joins TRBV11-2 to TRBJ2-3, with D perhaps given as TRBD1 or TRBD2 (6 bases each). V gave up 3 bases and J gave up 4 bases, with 11 bases separating them. The CDR3 covers 14 residues. Germline V lookup: CDR1 SGHAT, CDR2 FQNNGV. CDR3 nucleotide sequence: TGTGCCAGCAGCTTTGGGGGGCCCTCAGATACGCAGTATTTT. As protein: CASSFGGPSDTQYF.

V is TRBV29-1 and J is TRBJ2-1; no firm D call. The CDR3 length is 13 residues. The V gene lost 7 bases and the J gene lost 4 bases, with 14 bases spanning the gap. CDR1 SQVTM and CDR2 ANQGSEA come from the germline V gene. The CDR3 nucleotides read TGCAGCGCTCACCCGGTGGGGTACAATGAGCAGTTCTTC. It specifies CSAHPVGYNEQFF.

A word on this clone: This may be a read error, as it is one base from a much larger clone. This CDR3 is also generated by other DNA sequences in the sample. The chain uses TRBV11-3 and TRBJ2-5; D remains ambiguous. The germline V and J ends were trimmed by 1 base and 5 bases, with 2 bases remaining between them. This CDR3 comprises 11 residues. CDR1 is SGHNT, CDR2 YENEEA, per germline. The CDR3 here is CASSLVETQYF. The CDR3 DNA reads TGTGCCAGCAGCTTAGTTGAGACCCAGTACTTC.

This clone was counted once. This chain links TRBV5-6 with TRBJ2-2, with a tentative D call TRBD1 (5 bases). Germline CDR1 reads SGHDT; CDR2 reads YYEEEE. Trimming removed 1 base at V and 4 bases at J, with 11 bases between. The CDR3 sequence is 15 residues long. The CDR3 nucleotides read TGTGCCAGCAGCTTGAGGGGATTGGGCACCGGGGAGCTGTTTTTT. Protein product: CASSLRGLGTGELFF.

V usage is TRBV7-2 and J usage is TRBJ1-4; no definite D call. This CDR3 comprises 15 residues. V shed 2 bases and J shed 2 bases, with 9 bases lying between them. Germline V CDR1 and CDR2: SGHTA, FQGNSA. This chain's CDR3 is CASSLHGVTNEKLFF. DNA of the CDR3: TGTGCCAGCAGCTTACATGGGGTGACTAATGAAAAACTGTTTTTT.

J is TRBJ1-1 and V is TRBV6-1, with D possibly matching TRBD1 (6 bases). This CDR3 comprises 14 residues. Germline V gene lookup returns CDR1 MNHNS and CDR2 SASEGT. The germline V and J ends were trimmed by 8 bases and 5 bases, with 18 bases remaining between them. CDR3 protein: CASGDTGGGTEAFF. As DNA, the CDR3 is TGTGCCAGCGGGGACACTGGCGGGGGAACTGAAGCTTTCTTT.

The chain combines TRBV7-2 with TRBJ2-1, with a possible D match to TRBD2 (5 bases). The CDR3 has 13 residues. Trimming took off 3 bases at V and 9 bases at J, with 12 bases between the two ends. The germline V gene encodes CDR1 SGHTA and CDR2 FQGNSA. This CDR3 reads CASSLGTSREQFF. CDR3 nucleotide sequence: TGTGCCAGCAGCTTGGGAACTAGTCGTGAGCAGTTCTTC.

The V call is TRBV4-3, the J call TRBJ2-7; possibly TRBD1 for D (6 bases). Trimming cost V 2 bases and J 3 bases, with 11 bases left between them. Germline V gene lookup returns CDR1 LGHNA and CDR2 YSLEER. This CDR3 region has 14 residues. This CDR3 reads CASSQYSGDYEQYF. DNA of the CDR3: TGCGCCAGCAGCCAATATTCAGGGGACTACGAGCAGTACTTC.

In its sample, this clone was seen once. The rearrangement uses TRBV11-1 and TRBJ1-1, with D possibly being TRBD1 (6 bases). Germline CDR1 SGHAT, CDR2 FQDESV (reference sequence). The CDR3 is made up of 14 amino acids. V was clipped by 7 bases and J by 0 bases, with 12 bases between them. Here the CDR3 DNA reads TGTGCCAGCAAAACAGGGCCTATGAACACTGAAGCTTTCTTT. This sequence encodes CASKTGPMNTEAFF.

The rearrangement uses TRBV5-4 and TRBJ2-3; the D gene is possibly TRBD2 (6 bases). Trimming pared 4 bases from V and 2 bases from J, leaving 17 bases between. CDR1 is SGHNT, CDR2 YYREEE, per germline (reference sequence). The CDR3 consists of 16 residues. CDR3 protein: CASSPFDGSTTDTQYF. In nucleotides, the CDR3 is TGTGCCAGCAGCCCTTTTGACGGGAGTACCACAGATACGCAGTATTTT.

This chain connects TRBV5-1 to TRBJ2-7; maybe TRBD1 (6 bases). This CDR3 comprises 14 residues. Germline-derived CDR1 and CDR2 are SGHRS and YFSETQ. Trimming took off 0 bases at V and 3 bases at J, with 10 bases between the two ends. CDR3 loop: CASSLAPGDYEQYF. The CDR3 nucleotides are TGCGCCAGCAGCTTGGCGCCAGGGGACTACGAGCAGTACTTC.

This rearrangement joins TRBV4-3 to TRBJ1-1; D is unresolved. The V end was cut by 0 bases, the J end by 3 bases, with 14 bases between. CDR3 size: 16 residues. Germline-derived CDR1 and CDR2 are LGHNA and YSLEER. The CDR3 region is CASSQDSDGEDTEAFF. The CDR3 DNA reads TGCGCCAGCAGCCAAGATTCCGACGGGGAGGACACTGAAGCTTTCTTT.

This rearrangement joins TRBV4-1 to TRBJ2-7; perhaps D is TRBD1 or TRBD2 (5 bases each). The CDR3 contains 16 residues. From germline, CDR1 is MGHRA and CDR2 YSYEKL. The V gene lost 0 bases and the J gene lost 6 bases, with 18 bases spanning the gap. The CDR3 here is CASSQDVPPRDREQYF. The CDR3 coding sequence is TGCGCCAGCAGCCAAGATGTCCCCCCACGGGACCGCGAGCAGTACTTC.

This chain joins TRBV27 and TRBJ2-7; 13 nucleotides agree with TRBD2. This CDR3 comprises 14 residues. CDR1 MNHEY and CDR2 SMNVEV come from the germline V gene (reference sequence). The junction had 0 bases not matched to a gene; V was cut back by 5 bases and J by 2 bases. DNA of the CDR3: TGTGCCAGCAGTACTAGCGGGAGGGCCTACGAGCAGTACTTC. It yields the protein CASSTSGRAYEQYF.

The rearrangement uses TRBV29-1 and TRBJ2-3, with 10 nucleotides matching TRBD2. V shed 8 bases, J shed 6 bases, and the junction held 14 bases outside the gene matches. The CDR3 consists of 15 residues. The germline V gene has CDR1 SQVTM and CDR2 ANQGSEA. This CDR3 is CSHTRLAGDADTQYF. The CDR3 DNA is TGCAGCCATACTCGGCTAGCGGGAGATGCGGATACGCAGTATTTT.

This clone was recorded once. The chain's CDR3 is CASSLVTNLLGSPLHF. The CDR3 DNA is TGTGCCAGCAGCTTAGTGACAAACCTGTTGGGTTCACCCCTCCACTTT. The chain combines TRBV7-8 with TRBJ1-6; D is unclear. CDR3 length equals 16 residues. V was shortened by 1 base and J by 9 bases, with 16 bases between the two germline ends. Germline-derived CDR1 and CDR2 are SGHVS and FQNEAQ.

The chain couples TRBV5-4 to TRBJ1-6; 9 positions agree with TRBD1. The CDR3 sequence is 15 residues long. Germline trimming cut 1 base from V and 7 bases from J; bases unmatched to any gene: 3. Per the germline V gene, CDR1 is SGHNT and CDR2 is YYREEE (reference sequence). The CDR3: CASSLRTGANSPLHF. In DNA, the CDR3 is TGTGCCAGCAGCTTGAGGACAGGGGCCAATTCACCCCTCCACTTT.

The rearrangement links TRBV9 to TRBJ2-7; 10 bases are shared with TRBD1. V lost 3 bases and J lost 6; bases outside the gene matches: 6. The CDR3 has 14 amino acids. CDR1 SGDLS and CDR2 YYNGEE come from the germline V gene. The CDR3 spells CASSAGQGRSEQYF. The CDR3 DNA follows: TGTGCCAGCAGCGCGGGACAGGGGAGAAGCGAGCAGTACTTC.

This clone has only one observation. The V and J genes are TRBV7-6 and TRBJ2-1; 8 bases match TRBD2. This CDR3 spans 14 amino acids. With V trimmed by 5 bases and J by 2 bases, 2 bases remained unmatched. The germline CDR1 and CDR2 sequences are SGHVS and FNYEAQ. As DNA, the CDR3 is TGTGCCAGCAGCCCCGGGGGGGCCTACAATGAGCAGTTCTTC. As protein: CASSPGGAYNEQFF.

The CDR3 DNA reads TGTGCCATCAGTGCTGCTAGCGGGAGACATGATACGCAGTATTTT. It specifies CAISAASGRHDTQYF. The V call is TRBV10-3, the J call TRBJ2-3, with TRBD2 identical over 10 bases. This CDR3 has 15 amino acids. V lost 4 bases and J lost 6; bases outside the gene matches: 7. Germline V gene lookup returns CDR1 ENHRY and CDR2 SYGVKD.

The chain is built from TRBV5-6 and TRBJ1-2; the D gene is possibly TRBD1 (5 bases). The V end was cut by 5 bases, the J end by 8 bases, with 16 bases between. Germline V lookup: CDR1 SGHDT, CDR2 YYEEEE. The CDR3 extends over 13 amino acids. As DNA, the CDR3 is TGTGCCAGCAGGAATGCGGGGGGTTCGGGCTACACCTTC. Encoded protein: CASRNAGGSGYTF.

The CDR3 bases are TGTGCCAGCAGGCCTTCAGGACAGGGGGCGATTTCGAACATTCAGTACTTC. This gives the protein CASRPSGQGAISNIQYF. The V and J genes are TRBV28 and TRBJ2-4, with 11 nucleotides matching TRBD1. Germline CDR1 is MDHEN and CDR2 is SYDVKM. CDR3 size: 17 residues. J was trimmed by 7 bases and V by 6 bases; bases with no gene match: 14.

The chain links TRBV15 to TRBJ2-3; the D is unclear. The V and J ends lost 0 bases and 6 bases respectively, with 4 bases between them. This CDR3 contains 12 residues. CDR1 LNHNV and CDR2 YYDKDF come from the germline V gene (reference sequence). Here the CDR3 DNA reads TGTGCCACCAGCAGAGATCGTGATACGCAGTATTTT. It translates to CATSRDRDTQYF.

This chain uses TRBV29-1 with TRBJ1-4, with D possibly matching TRBD1 (6 bases). V was trimmed by 5 bases and J by 3 bases, leaving 13 bases between them. The germline gives CDR1 SQVTM, CDR2 ANQGSEA. CDR3 length equals 14 residues. CDR3 nucleotide sequence: TGCAGCGTTAGGGGGGGTCTAGCTAATGAAAAACTGTTTTTT. It encodes CSVRGGLANEKLFF.

The CDR3 bases are TGCAGCGTTGAAAGGTCAGGGGGGGATGAAAAACTGTTTTTT. This encodes CSVERSGGDEKLFF. The chain carries TRBV29-1 and TRBJ1-4, with 7 nucleotides matching TRBD1. The CDR3 has 14 residues. V lost 2 bases to trimming and J lost 6 bases; unmatched junction nucleotides: 6. CDR1 is SQVTM and CDR2 is ANQGSEA in the germline V gene.

The gene calls are TRBV28 and TRBJ2-1; D is tentatively TRBD1 or TRBD2 (5 bases each). V was shortened by 6 bases and J by 6 bases, with 24 bases between the two germline ends. The germline V gene encodes CDR1 MDHEN and CDR2 SYDVKM. The CDR3 runs to 17 residues. The CDR3 reads CASSLPLTRERGNEQFF. The CDR3 DNA follows: TGTGCCAGCAGCTTGCCCCTTACTAGGGAGAGGGGCAATGAGCAGTTCTTC.

The rearrangement links TRBV4-1 to TRBJ1-1; D gene ambiguous. V lost 5 bases and J lost 7, with 20 bases in between. Germline V gene data show CDR1 as MGHRA and CDR2 as YSYEKL. This CDR3 has 15 residues. CDR3 amino acids: CASSILQRAGYEAFF. As DNA, the CDR3 is TGCGCCAGCAGCATCTTACAACGGGCGGGCTATGAAGCTTTCTTT.